A selection of T cell receptor beta chains follows, all from one sample in a study of CD8 T cells in Susac syndrome. TCRdb analysed the immunoSEQ multiplex PCR reads with MiXCR anew, one entry per CDR3 protein. The repertoire holds some 120,000 distinct CDR3 sequences, 94% seen once, with 0.095% to 0.15% in the top ten. The sequenced material came from CD4+ T cells from PBMCs. The receptors were sampled from a human donor with multiple sclerosis. CDR3s include the opening cysteine and the closing phenylalanine or tryptophan. Fields, in order: J gene, D gene, V gene, clone size, CDR3 protein, CDR3 DNA. The D gene is left open where the match is weak. Clone size, where shown, is once, few, many, or a class for clones that have expanded.

TRBJ1-1 NA TRBV3-1 once CASSQDLPRVF TGTGCCAGCAGCCAAGATCTGCCGAGAGTATTT
TRBJ1-5 NA TRBV3-1 NA CASSHRGVDQPQHF TGTGCCAGCAGCCATAGGGGAGTGGATCAGCCCCAGCATTTT
TRBJ2-7 NA TRBV6-6 NA CASSYGQTSYEQYF TGTGCCAGCAGTTACGGTCAGACTTCCTACGAGCAGTACTTC
TRBJ2-7 NA TRBV19 once CASSMRGRGVEQYF TGTGCCAGTAGTATGAGGGGGAGAGGTGTCGAGCAGTACTTC
TRBJ2-5 TRBD2 TRBV5-6 NA CASSSPSGRVEETQYF TGTGCCAGCAGCTCTCCTAGCGGGAGAGTGGAAGAGACCCAGTACTTC
TRBJ2-1 TRBD2 TRBV2 NA CASSEGLRRGGIYNEQFF TGTGCCAGCAGTGAGGGACTACGGCGGGGAGGGATATACAATGAGCAGTTCTTC
TRBJ2-7 TRBD1 TRBV7-2 NA CASSLTGYASYEQYF TGTGCCAGCAGCCTGACAGGGTACGCGAGTTACGAGCAGTACTTC
TRBJ1-4 TRBD1 TRBV3-1 NA CASSQVSVTGGGKLFF TGTGCCAGCAGCCAAGTATCTGTGACAGGGGGCGGAAAACTGTTTTTT
TRBJ2-7 TRBD2 TRBV6-1 once CASTRTSYNYEQYF TGTGCCAGCACCCGGACTAGCTACAACTACGAGCAGTACTTC
TRBJ1-1 NA TRBV29-1 NA CSVGGDSTEAFF TGCAGCGTTGGGGGAGACAGCACTGAAGCTTTCTTT
TRBJ1-5 NA TRBV25-1 NA CASSDTALPAAPQHF TGTGCCAGCAGTGACACGGCACTCCCAGCGGCGCCCCAGCATTTT
TRBJ2-7 TRBD1 TRBV9 NA CASSPGTGSYEQYF TGTGCCAGCAGCCCCGGGACAGGCTCCTACGAGCAGTACTTC
TRBJ1-2 NA TRBV18 once CASSTPYGAHYGYTF TGTGCCAGCTCAACCCCGTATGGGGCGCACTATGGCTACACCTTC
TRBJ1-2 NA TRBV7-2 NA CASSLVLRDDYGYTF TGTGCCAGCAGCTTAGTATTACGGGACGACTATGGCTACACCTTC
TRBJ1-2 NA TRBV5-4 once CASSLETVGYGYTF TGTGCCAGCAGCTTGGAGACAGTTGGGTATGGCTACACCTTC
TRBJ1-1 NA TRBV7-2 NA CASSFGRGNTEAFF TGTGCCAGCAGCTTTGGGAGAGGGAACACTGAAGCTTTCTTT
TRBJ1-1 NA TRBV19 NA CASSSRGGLNTEAFF TGTGCCAGTAGTAGCCGTGGGGGGTTGAACACTGAAGCTTTCTTT
TRBJ2-7 NA TRBV2 few CASSEGEQYF TGTGCCAGCAGTGAGGGCGAGCAGTACTTC
TRBJ2-3 NA TRBV2 NA CASSERITDTQYF TGTGCCAGCTCAGAGCGAATCACAGATACGCAGTATTTT
TRBJ2-7 TRBD2 TRBV30 NA CAWSVPGAGAGEQYF TGTGCCTGGAGTGTACCGGGTGCGGGAGCAGGCGAGCAGTACTTC
TRBJ1-1 NA TRBV5-6 NA CASSLRNTEAFF TGTGCCAGCAGCTTGAGGAACACTGAAGCTTTCTTT
TRBJ1-5 NA TRBV12-3/TRBV12-4 NA CASSLRGEPQHF TGTGCCAGCAGTTTAAGGGGTGAGCCCCAGCATTTT
TRBJ2-3 NA TRBV5-6 NA CASSTDSTDTQYF TGTGCCAGCAGCACTGACAGCACAGATACGCAGTATTTT
TRBJ2-1 TRBD1 TRBV19 NA CATRDREDEQFF TGTGCCACCCGGGACAGGGAGGATGAGCAGTTCTTC
TRBJ1-2 NA TRBV5-6 NA CASSLWESGYGYTF TGTGCCAGCAGCTTATGGGAATCAGGCTATGGCTACACCTTC
TRBJ2-5 TRBD2 TRBV11-1 NA CASSRASGPQETQYF TGTGCCAGCAGCAGGGCTAGCGGACCCCAAGAGACCCAGTACTTC
TRBJ2-3 NA TRBV3-1 NA CASSGRGADTQYF TGTGCCAGCAGCGGAAGGGGTGCAGATACGCAGTATTTT
TRBJ2-1 TRBD2 TRBV27 NA CASSRVRGGLANEQFF TGTGCCAGCAGCCGAGTCCGGGGGGGCCTGGCCAATGAGCAGTTCTTC
TRBJ2-1 TRBD2 TRBV2 NA CASSTALAGRNNEQFF TGTGCCAGCAGTACTGCACTAGCGGGAAGGAACAATGAGCAGTTCTTC
TRBJ2-3 NA TRBV19 once CASSPPFGADTQYF TGTGCCAGTAGTCCCCCCTTCGGGGCAGATACGCAGTATTTT
TRBJ2-1 TRBD1 TRBV7-8 NA CASSQSETGVGLYNEQFF TGTGCCAGCAGCCAATCGGAGACAGGGGTTGGACTCTACAATGAGCAGTTCTTC
TRBJ2-5 TRBD1 TRBV7-9 NA CASSSPGQPAKQETQYF TGTGCCAGCAGCTCACCGGGACAGCCTGCAAAACAAGAGACCCAGTACTTC
TRBJ1-2 NA TRBV29-1 NA CSVGRQGNYGYTF TGCAGCGTTGGGAGGCAGGGGAACTATGGCTACACCTTC
TRBJ1-2 NA TRBV6-2/TRBV6-3 NA CASSSRYGYTF TGTGCCAGCAGTTCCCGCTATGGCTACACCTTC
TRBJ1-3 TRBD1 TRBV9 once CASSVAPQGNTIYF TGTGCCAGCAGCGTAGCCCCACAGGGGAACACCATATATTTT
TRBJ1-1 NA TRBV10-3 NA CAISQGNTEAFF TGTGCCATCAGTCAGGGGAACACTGAAGCTTTCTTT
TRBJ2-5 NA TRBV7-2 NA CASSLRAGQWETQYF TGTGCCAGCAGCTTACGGGCAGGGCAGTGGGAGACCCAGTACTTC
TRBJ2-5 NA TRBV5-1 NA CASSPGIEETQYF TGCGCCAGCAGCCCTGGGATTGAAGAGACCCAGTACTTC
TRBJ2-2 TRBD2 TRBV7-2 once CASSLSGVNTGELFF TGTGCCAGCAGCCTAAGCGGGGTGAACACCGGGGAGCTGTTTTTT
TRBJ2-7 NA TRBV29-1 NA CSVGEGKWYEQYF TGCAGCGTCGGTGAGGGGAAGTGGTACGAGCAGTACTTC
TRBJ2-5 NA TRBV4-3 NA CASSQEAGLYQETQYF TGCGCCAGCAGCCAAGAAGCAGGGCTGTACCAAGAGACCCAGTACTTC